The present TCR beta chain was sequenced within a study of blood T cells in healthy people across ages. The authors ran a second PCR of about 6 to 11 cycles using a sample-barcoded 5' primer and a J-beta primer mix. A single record per CDR3 protein comes from TCRdb applying MiXCR to the 5' RACE reads. The sample has roughly 2 million distinct CDR3 sequences, around 50% seen once. Source material: blood. This sequence was found in a woman between 40 and 50 years old in good health.

The CDR3 bases are TGCGCCAGCAGCTTGGCGTCGGGCGGCAGCGTGGACTCCTATAATTCACCCCTCCACTTT. It specifies CASSLASGGSVDSYNSPLHF. The chain is built from TRBV5-1 and TRBJ1-6, with D hard to call. The germline V gene encodes CDR1 SGHRS and CDR2 YFSETQ. This CDR3 region has 20 residues. With 0 bases removed from V and 0 bases from J, the gap between germline ends came to 19 bases.